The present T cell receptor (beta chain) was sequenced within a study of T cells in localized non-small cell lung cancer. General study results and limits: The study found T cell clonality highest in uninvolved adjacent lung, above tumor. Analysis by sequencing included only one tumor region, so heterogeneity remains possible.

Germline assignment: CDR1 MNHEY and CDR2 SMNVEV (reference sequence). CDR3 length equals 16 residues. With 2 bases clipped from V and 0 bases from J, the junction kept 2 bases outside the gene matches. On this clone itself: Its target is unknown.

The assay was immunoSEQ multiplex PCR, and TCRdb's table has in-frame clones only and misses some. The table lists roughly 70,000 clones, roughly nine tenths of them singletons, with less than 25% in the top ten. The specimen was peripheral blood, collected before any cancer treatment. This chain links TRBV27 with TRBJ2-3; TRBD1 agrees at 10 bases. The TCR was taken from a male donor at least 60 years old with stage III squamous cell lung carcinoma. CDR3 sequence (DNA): TGTGCCAGCAGTTTACCGGGACAGGGGAGCACAGATACGCAGTATTTT. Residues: CASSLPGQGSTDTQYF.